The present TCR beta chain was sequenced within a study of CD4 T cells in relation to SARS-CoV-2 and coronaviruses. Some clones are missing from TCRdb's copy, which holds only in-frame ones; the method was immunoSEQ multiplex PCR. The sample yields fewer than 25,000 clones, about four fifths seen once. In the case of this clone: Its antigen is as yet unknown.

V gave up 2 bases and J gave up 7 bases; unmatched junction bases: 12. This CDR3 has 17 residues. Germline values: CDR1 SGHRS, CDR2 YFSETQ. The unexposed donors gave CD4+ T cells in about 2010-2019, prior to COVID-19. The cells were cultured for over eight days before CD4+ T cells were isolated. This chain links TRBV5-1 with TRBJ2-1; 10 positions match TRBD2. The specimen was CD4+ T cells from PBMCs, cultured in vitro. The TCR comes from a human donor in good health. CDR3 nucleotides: TGCGCCAGCAGCTTAAGGGCTAGCGGGAGTCTGGGGAATGAGCAGTTCTTC. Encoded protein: CASSLRASGSLGNEQFF.